The 9 T cell receptor beta chains below come from one sample, sequenced in a study of T cell responses to AZD1222 COVID-19 vaccine. Repertoires were generated with immunoSEQ multiplex PCR, while TCRdb's copy carries only in-frame clones and drops some. The sample has 95,000 to 150,000 clones, around 90% seen once. The sample consisted of peripheral blood, taken on day 0 of MenACWY control vaccination. These receptors were obtained from an adult in good health.

The chain combines TRBV29-1 with TRBJ2-1; D is ambiguous. Trimming removed 3 bases from V and 5 bases from J, with 2 bases in between. CDR3 length equals 10 residues. CDR1 is SQVTM, CDR2 ANQGSEA, per germline. In DNA, the CDR3 is TGCAGCGTTGACCACAATGAGCAGTTCTTC. Its protein is CSVDHNEQFF.

The chain recombines TRBV19 with TRBJ2-5; D uncertain. Trimming removed 3 bases at V and 5 bases at J, with 19 bases between. Germline CDR1 reads LNHDA; CDR2 reads SQIVND (reference sequence). The CDR3 has 16 amino acids. The CDR3 bases are TGTGCCAGTAGTATTCTTGGTAACGGTCCCATCGAGACCCAGTACTTC. It encodes CASSILGNGPIETQYF.

This clone was recorded only once. The chain carries TRBV28 and TRBJ1-5; 8 nucleotides align to TRBD1. This CDR3 contains 14 residues. Trimming took 6 bases from V and 7 from J; bases not matched to a gene: 8. CDR1 and CDR2 (germline): MDHEN, SYDVKM. This chain's CDR3 is CASRPTGGYQPQHF. The CDR3 region has the DNA TGTGCCAGCAGGCCCACAGGGGGATACCAGCCCCAGCATTTT.

This clone was recorded once. The V call is TRBV3-1 (or the pseudogene TRBV3-2), the J call TRBJ1-4, with D unclear. The CDR3 is 13 residues long. The V gene lost 6 bases and the J gene lost 8 bases, with 13 bases spanning the gap. Germline assignment: CDR1 LGHDT and CDR2 YNNKEL (reference sequence). This CDR3 reads CASSRTEAEKLFF. In nucleotides, the CDR3 is TGTGCCAGCAGTCGGACGGAGGCCGAAAAACTGTTTTTT.

This rearrangement joins TRBV12-3 or TRBV12-4 to TRBJ2-2, with D uncertain. Trimming left V 3 bases short and J 7 bases short, with 9 bases between. The CDR3 runs to 13 residues. The CDR3 reads CASSFEALGELFF. Here the CDR3 DNA reads TGTGCCAGCAGTTTTGAGGCTCTCGGGGAGCTGTTTTTT.

The rearrangement links TRBV10-3 to TRBJ2-7; no firm D call. V shed 0 bases and J shed 11 bases, with 11 bases lying between them. CDR3 length: 12 residues. Germline V gene lookup returns CDR1 ENHRY and CDR2 SYGVKD. CDR3 sequence (DNA): TGTGCCATCAGTGAGTCAGGGTCCAACGAGTACTTC. Protein product: CAISESGSNEYF.

The chain joins TRBV28 to TRBJ1-4; TRBD1 aligns across 7 bases. The CDR3 runs 13 residues. The V segment lost 7 bases and the J segment 11 bases; nucleotides outside the gene matches: 10. Germline CDR1 MDHEN, CDR2 SYDVKM. CDR3 nucleotides: TGTGCCAGCACGACAGGGAGGTTTCCCAAACTGTTTTTT. It specifies CASTTGRFPKLFF.

This chain joins TRBV6-4 and TRBJ2-2; D gene ambiguous. Per germline, CDR1 MRHNA and CDR2 SNTAGT. CDR3 length equals 15 residues. V was cut by 3 bases and J by 6 bases, with 14 bases left in between. CDR3 nucleotides: TGTGCCAGCAGTGAGGGTTCACTAAACGCCGGGGAGCTGTTTTTT. Its protein is CASSEGSLNAGELFF.

Only a few counts were recorded for this clone. This chain uses TRBV28 with TRBJ1-5, with D maybe TRBD1 (5 bases). The germline gives CDR1 MDHEN, CDR2 SYDVKM. The CDR3 has 15 residues. Trimming removed 5 bases from V and 3 bases from J, with 14 bases in between. The CDR3 reads CASSVRGGSNQPQHF. The CDR3 coding sequence is TGTGCCAGCAGTGTCCGCGGGGGTTCCAATCAGCCCCAGCATTTT. The full variable domain, with the rest looked up from reference TRBV28 and TRBJ1-5, is DVKVTQSSRYLVKRTGEKVFLECVQDMDHENMFWYRQDPGLGLRLIYFSYDVKMKEKGDIPEGYSVSREKKERFSLILESASTNQTSMYLCASSVRGGSNQPQHFGDGTRLSIL.